The rows below give T cell receptor beta chains drawn from one sample of a study of blood T cell repertoires in COVID-19. The assay was immunoSEQ multiplex PCR, and TCRdb's table has in-frame clones only and misses some. The sample records just over 75,000 clones, around 80% being singletons. Sequencing was done on a sample of peripheral blood. These receptors were collected from a man aged 55 to 70 with active or convalescent COVID-19. The CDR3 runs from the conserved cysteine through the conserved F or W. A D gene is named only where the DNA matches it firmly. Rows give clone size only sometimes, using once, few, many, or a class for an expanded clone.

.,TRBJ2-5,TRBV12-5,.,CASGPRDFQETQYF,TGTGCTAGTGGACCCCGGGACTTCCAAGAGACCCAGTACTTC
.,TRBJ2-3,TRBV14,.,CASSRDTSTDTQYF,TGTGCCAGCAGCCGGGACACCAGCACAGATACGCAGTATTTT
.,TRBJ2-2,TRBV12-5,.,CASGLVGVDRLKGTGELFF,TGTGCTAGTGGTTTGGTTGGGGTCGATCGCCTAAAGGGGACCGGGGAGCTGTTTTTT
few,TRBJ1-1,TRBV11-2,.,CASSLVGIRLNTEAFF,TGTGCCAGCAGCTTAGTGGGTATCAGGTTGAACACTGAAGCTTTCTTT
.,TRBJ1-4,TRBV9,.,CASSVAGATNEKLFF,TGTGCCAGCAGCGTGGCGGGGGCAACTAATGAAAAACTGTTTTTT
.,TRBJ2-2,TRBV24-1,TRBD1,CATSDFGQGTGELFF,TGTGCCACCAGTGATTTCGGACAGGGAACCGGGGAGCTGTTTTTT
.,TRBJ1-1,TRBV19,.,CASSIPDSNTEAFF,TGTGCCAGTAGTATCCCAGATTCGAACACTGAAGCTTTCTTT
.,TRBJ1-6,TRBV5-6,TRBD1,CASSPDRSSYNSPLHF,TGTGCCAGCAGCCCGGACAGGAGCTCCTATAATTCACCCCTCCACTTT
.,TRBJ1-3,TRBV18,.,CASSPPTELNTIYF,TGTGCCAGCTCACCACCGACAGAGTTAAACACCATATATTTT
.,TRBJ1-2,TRBV18,TRBD1,CASSPTGAYGYTF,TGTGCCAGCTCACCGACAGGGGCATATGGCTACACCTTC
.,TRBJ1-3,TRBV7-9,TRBD1,CASSPTGELSTIYF,TGTGCCAGCAGCCCCACAGGGGAGTTGAGCACCATATATTTT
.,TRBJ2-1,TRBV7-2,TRBD2,CASSVTSGGAIEQFF,TGTGCCAGCAGCGTGACTAGCGGGGGGGCCATTGAGCAGTTCTTC
.,TRBJ1-6,TRBV6-6,.,CASSSGRADYNSPLHF,TGTGCCAGCAGCTCTGGGAGGGCTGACTATAATTCACCCCTCCACTTT